This T cell receptor beta chain was identified during a study of T cells in Graves' hyperthyroidism and ophthalmopathy. This clonotype was counted ten times or more. Exclusion criteria comprised uncontrolled infection, other autoimmune disease, pregnancy or lactation. Every diagnosis used clinical symptoms, serum thyroxine and TRAb, thyroid ultrasound and orbital computed tomography. The CDR3 regions of TCR beta were amplified from RNA transcripts. HTBI primers were employed in a first-round RT-PCR of the TCR CDR3. TCRdb fed the multiplex PCR reads into MiXCR, producing one record per CDR3 protein. This repertoire shows 300,000 to 500,000 distinct CDR3 sequences, 15% found once; its top ten account for 32%. The receptor's source is a woman aged 25 to 39 with Graves' hyperthyroidism. Source material: blood.

CDR3 region: CASSGSLSTGEYYEQYF. CDR3 nucleotides: TGTGCCAGCAGTGGATCGTTGTCGACAGGCGAATACTACGAGCAGTACTTC. The chain joins TRBV2 to TRBJ2-7; D might be TRBD1 (6 bases). Germline V gene data show CDR1 as SNHLY and CDR2 as FYNNEI. The V gene lost 4 bases and the J gene lost 3 bases, with 22 bases spanning the gap. This CDR3 has 17 amino acids.